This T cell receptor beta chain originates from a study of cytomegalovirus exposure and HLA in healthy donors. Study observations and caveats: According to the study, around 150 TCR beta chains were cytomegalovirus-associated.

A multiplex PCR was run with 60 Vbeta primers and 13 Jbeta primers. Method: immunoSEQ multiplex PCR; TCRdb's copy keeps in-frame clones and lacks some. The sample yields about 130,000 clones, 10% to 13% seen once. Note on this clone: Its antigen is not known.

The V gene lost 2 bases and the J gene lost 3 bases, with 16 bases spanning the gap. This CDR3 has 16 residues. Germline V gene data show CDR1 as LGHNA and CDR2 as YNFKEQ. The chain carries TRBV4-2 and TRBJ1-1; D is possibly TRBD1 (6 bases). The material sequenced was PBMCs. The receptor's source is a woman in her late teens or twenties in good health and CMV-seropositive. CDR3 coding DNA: TGTGCCAGCAGCCAATGGAACAGGGTGTGGGACACTGAAGCTTTCTTT. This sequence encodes CASSQWNRVWDTEAFF.